These T cell receptor beta chains were read from a single sample in a study of cytomegalovirus exposure and HLA in healthy donors. The table came from immunoSEQ multiplex PCR; TCRdb's copy has only in-frame clones and leaves some out. Seen here are about 160,000 clones, roughly 90% observed once, and the top ten hold roughly 5.7%. Sequenced material: PBMCs. All receptors derive from a woman between 25 and 40 years old in good health and CMV-seronegative. Each CDR3 is given with its conserved first and last residue.

V,CDR3
TRBV7-9,CASSLGGQGNGYTF
TRBV27,CASSFGQRYEQYF
TRBV27,CASRGLAGGLYNEQFF
TRBV4-3,CASSQETGGGYTF
TRBV28,CASSLLRTGGEQYF
TRBV2,CASLGSDLPYEQYF
TRBV27,CASSLSYLGLGTTSSYNEQFF
TRBV2,CASSPGTRTPNEQFF
TRBV7-8,CASSPGQGAGNQPQHF
TRBV9,CASSLRQGDTEAFF
TRBV7-2,CASSFSGPGELFF
TRBV18,CASSPDEASNLTF
TRBV15,CATSRDLGGPNEKLFF
TRBV5-1,CASGAGLAEETQYF
TRBV28,CASSLLTDGQTGYTF
TRBV7-9,CASSFGAGLEKLFF
TRBV5-1,CASSSQGAYTEAFF
TRBV6-5,CASSLAGTTYGYTF
TRBV7-2,CASSLGQGANTGELFF
TRBV4-3,CASSQSASGSGAYEQYF
TRBV7-9,CASSSPPLNEQFF
TRBV15,CATSSASGRALNEQFF
TRBV2,CASSGGLAGARRNNEQFF
TRBV27,CASGAGGNYGYTF
TRBV27,CASSLGLAVVYEQYF
TRBV27,CASSSSGGPGKNIQYF
TRBV29-1,CSVESGKRETQYF
TRBV5-6,CASSHRGTVETQYF
TRBV4-1,CASSQDGADLFF
TRBV19,CAIRVEENTGELFF
TRBV18,CAGSPGEGSYEQYF
TRBV29-1,CSVCEGNTEAFF
TRBV5-1,CASSLETGSYNSPLHF
TRBV11-2,CASSYPEGAGDPYEQYF
TRBV29-1,CSVDETRAFQETQYF
TRBV11-2,CASSLGTGNTEAFF
TRBV27,CASSFVGAWETQYF
TRBV7-2,CASSFRGRGEYGYTF
TRBV5-4,CASSRDGTGELFF
TRBV2,CASSEVGGNTGELFF